Sequencing of this TCR beta chain was carried out in a study of identifying expanded T cells in peripheral blood. This CDR3 comprises 14 residues. V shed 5 bases and J 9 bases; nucleotides not matched to a gene: 12. The germline V gene encodes CDR1 SGHTA and CDR2 FQGNSA. Repertoires were generated with immunoSEQ multiplex PCR, while TCRdb's copy carries only in-frame clones and drops some. The sample holds 60,000 to 70,000 clones, about 85% seen once. Whole-study findings and limits: Around 1.2 clones differed between technical replicates, versus around 15 and 19 over time. Across healthy donors, higher total template counts meant significantly greater roughly two-week count variance.

As regards this clone: Antigen unknown.

Collection occurred without any documented infections or immune events in donors. The rearrangement uses TRBV7-2 and TRBJ2-5; 7 bases fit TRBD2. The source of this sequence is a person aged 18 to 75 in good health. The sample comprised blood. CDR3 coding DNA: TGTGCCAGCAGCAGCGGGACTGTCGTTGCGTCCCAGTACTTC. It encodes CASSSGTVVASQYF.